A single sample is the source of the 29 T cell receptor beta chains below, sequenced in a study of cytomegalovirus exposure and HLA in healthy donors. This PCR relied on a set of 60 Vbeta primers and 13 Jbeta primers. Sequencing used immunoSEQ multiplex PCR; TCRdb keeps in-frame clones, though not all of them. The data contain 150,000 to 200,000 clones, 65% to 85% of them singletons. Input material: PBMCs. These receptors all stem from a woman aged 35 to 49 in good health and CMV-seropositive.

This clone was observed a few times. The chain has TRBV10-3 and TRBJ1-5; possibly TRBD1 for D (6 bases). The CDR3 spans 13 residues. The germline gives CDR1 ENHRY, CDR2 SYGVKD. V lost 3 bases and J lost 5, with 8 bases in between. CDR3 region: CAISDEGDQPQHF. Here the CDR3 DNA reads TGTGCCATCAGTGATGAGGGGGATCAGCCCCAGCATTTT.

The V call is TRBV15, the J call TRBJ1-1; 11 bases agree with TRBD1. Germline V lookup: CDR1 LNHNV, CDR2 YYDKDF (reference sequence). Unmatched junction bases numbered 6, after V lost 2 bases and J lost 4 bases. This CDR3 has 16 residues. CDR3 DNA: TGTGCCACCAGCAGATCTGCCGGGACAGGGGGCACTGAAGCTTTCTTT. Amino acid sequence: CATSRSAGTGGTEAFF.

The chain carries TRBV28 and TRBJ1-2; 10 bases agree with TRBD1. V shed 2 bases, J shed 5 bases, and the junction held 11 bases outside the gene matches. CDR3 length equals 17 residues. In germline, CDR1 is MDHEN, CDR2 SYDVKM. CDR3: CASSLGIYGQGGYGYTF. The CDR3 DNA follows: TGTGCCAGCAGTTTAGGAATTTATGGACAGGGGGGATATGGCTACACCTTC.

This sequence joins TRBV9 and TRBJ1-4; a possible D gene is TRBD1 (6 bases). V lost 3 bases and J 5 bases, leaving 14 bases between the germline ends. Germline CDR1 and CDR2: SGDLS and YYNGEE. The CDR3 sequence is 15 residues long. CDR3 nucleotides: TGTGCCAGCAGCGCTCTACAGGGCAACAATGAAAAACTGTTTTTT. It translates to CASSALQGNNEKLFF.

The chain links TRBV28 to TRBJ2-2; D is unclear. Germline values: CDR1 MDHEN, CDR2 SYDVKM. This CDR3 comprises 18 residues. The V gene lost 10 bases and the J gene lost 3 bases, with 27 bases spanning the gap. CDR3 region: CATVIHGRSPSDTGELFF. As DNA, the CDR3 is TGTGCCACCGTTATCCATGGCAGGTCCCCATCGGACACCGGGGAGCTGTTTTTT. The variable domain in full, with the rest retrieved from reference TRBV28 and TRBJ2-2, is DVKVTQSSRYLVKRTGEKVFLECVQDMDHENMFWYRQDPGLGLRLIYFSYDVKMKEKGDIPEGYSVSREKKERFSLILESASTNQTSMYLCATVIHGRSPSDTGELFFGEGSRLTVL.

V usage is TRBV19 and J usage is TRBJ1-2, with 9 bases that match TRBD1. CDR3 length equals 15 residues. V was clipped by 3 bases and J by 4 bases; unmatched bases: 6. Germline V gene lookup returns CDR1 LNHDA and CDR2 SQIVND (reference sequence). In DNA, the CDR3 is TGTGCCAGTAGTATCGGGGGACAGGGTGGCTATGGCTACACCTTC. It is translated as CASSIGGQGGYGYTF.

CDR3 DNA sequence: TGTGCCAGCTCACCAGAAACACCGAACACTGAAGCTTTCTTT. It specifies CASSPETPNTEAFF. V is TRBV18 and J is TRBJ1-1, with D unclear. The CDR3 runs 14 residues. V was cut by 2 bases and J by 1 base, with 8 bases left in between. CDR1 and CDR2 (germline): KGHSH, LQKENI.

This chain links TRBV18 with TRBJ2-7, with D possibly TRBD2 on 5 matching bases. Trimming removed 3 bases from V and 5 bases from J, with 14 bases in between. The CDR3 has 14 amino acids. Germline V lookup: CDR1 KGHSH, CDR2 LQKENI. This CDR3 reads CASSPAAEGNEQYF. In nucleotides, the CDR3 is TGTGCCAGCTCACCGGCAGCCGAGGGTAACGAGCAGTACTTC.

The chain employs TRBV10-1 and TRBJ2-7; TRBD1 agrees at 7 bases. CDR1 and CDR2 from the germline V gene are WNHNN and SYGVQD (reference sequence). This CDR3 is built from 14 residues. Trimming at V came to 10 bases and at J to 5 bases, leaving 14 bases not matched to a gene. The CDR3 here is CATFRDRGVHEQYF. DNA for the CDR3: TGCGCCACTTTCCGGGACAGAGGAGTCCACGAGCAGTACTTC.

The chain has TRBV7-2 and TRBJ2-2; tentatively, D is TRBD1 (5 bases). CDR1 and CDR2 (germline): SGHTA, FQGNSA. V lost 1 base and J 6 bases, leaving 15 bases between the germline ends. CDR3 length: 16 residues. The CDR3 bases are TGTGCCAGCAGCTTAGTTAGCTCTACAGGATCCGGGGAGCTGTTTTTT. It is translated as CASSLVSSTGSGELFF.

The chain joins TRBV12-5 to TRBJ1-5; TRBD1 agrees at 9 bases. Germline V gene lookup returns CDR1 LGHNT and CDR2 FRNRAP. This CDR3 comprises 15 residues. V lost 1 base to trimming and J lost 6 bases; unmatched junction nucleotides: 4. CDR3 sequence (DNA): TGTGCTAGTGGTTTGGGGACAGGGGAAGGTCAGCCCCAGCATTTT. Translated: CASGLGTGEGQPQHF.

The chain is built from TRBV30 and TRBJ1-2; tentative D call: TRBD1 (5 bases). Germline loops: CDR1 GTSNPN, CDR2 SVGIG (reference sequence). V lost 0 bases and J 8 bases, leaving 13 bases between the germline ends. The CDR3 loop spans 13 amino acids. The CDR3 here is CAWSVPRVGGYTF. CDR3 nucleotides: TGTGCCTGGAGTGTCCCCAGGGTTGGAGGCTACACCTTC.

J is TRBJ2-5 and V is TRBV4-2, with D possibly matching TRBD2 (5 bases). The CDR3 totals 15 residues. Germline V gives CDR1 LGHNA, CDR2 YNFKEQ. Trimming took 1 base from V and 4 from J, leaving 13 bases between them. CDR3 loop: CASSQGAGEPETQYF. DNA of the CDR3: TGTGCCAGCAGCCAAGGGGCGGGCGAACCAGAGACCCAGTACTTC.

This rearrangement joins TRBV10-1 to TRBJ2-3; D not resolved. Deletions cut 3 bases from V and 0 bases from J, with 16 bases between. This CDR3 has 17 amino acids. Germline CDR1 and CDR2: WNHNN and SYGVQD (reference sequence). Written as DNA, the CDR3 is TGCGCCAGCAGTGATTTGTCGCAGGCCTTTAGCACAGATACGCAGTATTTT. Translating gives CASSDLSQAFSTDTQYF.

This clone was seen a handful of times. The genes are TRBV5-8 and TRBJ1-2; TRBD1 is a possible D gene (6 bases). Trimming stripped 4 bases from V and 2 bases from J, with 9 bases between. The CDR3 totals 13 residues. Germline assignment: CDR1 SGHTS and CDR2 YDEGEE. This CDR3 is CASSPGQNYGYTF. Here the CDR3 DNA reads TGTGCCAGCAGCCCAGGACAGAACTATGGCTACACCTTC. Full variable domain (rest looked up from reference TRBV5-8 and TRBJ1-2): EAGVTQSPTHLIKTRGQQATLRCSPISGHTSVYWYQQALGLGLQFLLWYDEGEERNRGNFPPRFSGRQFPNYSSELNVNALELEDSALYLCASSPGQNYGYTFGSGTRLTVV.

The CDR3 DNA follows: TGTGCCAGCTCACCACCGAACGGGGGATCCACCGGGGAGCTGTTTTTT. It specifies CASSPPNGGSTGELFF. The chain recombines TRBV18 with TRBJ2-2; a weak D match, TRBD2 (6 bases). The V end lost 0 bases, the J end lost 4 bases, and 12 bases lay between the germline ends. The CDR3 loop spans 16 amino acids. Germline CDR1 reads KGHSH; CDR2 reads LQKENI.

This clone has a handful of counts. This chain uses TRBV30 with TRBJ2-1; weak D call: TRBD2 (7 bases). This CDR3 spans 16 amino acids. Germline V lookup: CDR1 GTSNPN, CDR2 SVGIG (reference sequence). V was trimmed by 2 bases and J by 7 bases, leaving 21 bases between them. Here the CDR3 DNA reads TGTGCCTGGAGTCGGGGTAGGGGGGGTAGAGAGAATGAGCAGTTCTTC. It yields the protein CAWSRGRGGRENEQFF.

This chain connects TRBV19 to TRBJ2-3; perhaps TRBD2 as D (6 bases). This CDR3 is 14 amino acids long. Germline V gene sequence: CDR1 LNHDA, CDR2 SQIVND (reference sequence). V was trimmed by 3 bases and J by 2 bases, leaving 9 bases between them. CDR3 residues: CASSIGGYTDTQYF. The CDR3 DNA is TGTGCCAGTAGTATTGGGGGGTACACAGATACGCAGTATTTT.

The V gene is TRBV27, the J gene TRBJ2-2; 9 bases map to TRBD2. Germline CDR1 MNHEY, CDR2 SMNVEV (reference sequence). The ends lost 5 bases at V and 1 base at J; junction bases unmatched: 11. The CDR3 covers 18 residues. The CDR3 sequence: CASSPSRRLAENTGELFF. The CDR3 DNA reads TGTGCCAGCAGTCCCTCGAGGCGACTAGCGGAGAACACCGGGGAGCTGTTTTTT.

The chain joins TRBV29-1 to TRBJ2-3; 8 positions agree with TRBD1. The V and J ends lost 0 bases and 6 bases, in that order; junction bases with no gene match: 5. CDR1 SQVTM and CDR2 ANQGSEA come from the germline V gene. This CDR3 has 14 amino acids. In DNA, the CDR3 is TGCAGCGTTGAAGATGGGACAGGAAGCGATACGCAGTATTTT. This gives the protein CSVEDGTGSDTQYF.

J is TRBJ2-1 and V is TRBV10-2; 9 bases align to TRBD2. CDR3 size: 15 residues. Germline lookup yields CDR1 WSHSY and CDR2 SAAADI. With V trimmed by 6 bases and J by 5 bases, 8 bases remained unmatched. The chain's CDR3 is CASRGLAGSHNEQFF. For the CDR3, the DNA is TGCGCCAGCAGGGGCCTAGCGGGGAGTCACAATGAGCAGTTCTTC.

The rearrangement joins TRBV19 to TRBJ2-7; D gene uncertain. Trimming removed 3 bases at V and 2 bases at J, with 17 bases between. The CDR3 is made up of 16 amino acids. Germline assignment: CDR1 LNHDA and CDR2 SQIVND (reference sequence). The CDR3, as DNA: TGTGCCAGTAGTATCTTGCCAGGTTCCAAAGCCTACGAGCAGTACTTC. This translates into CASSILPGSKAYEQYF.

The CDR3 DNA reads as TGTGCCAGCAGCTGGAGGGAGGGGGAGAGGAGCTACACCTTC. This encodes CASSWREGERSYTF. The chain links TRBV5-6 to TRBJ1-2; TRBD1 might be the D (6 bases). The germline V and J ends were trimmed by 3 bases and 9 bases, with 18 bases remaining between them. CDR1 and CDR2 (germline): SGHDT, YYEEEE. CDR3 length: 14 amino acids.

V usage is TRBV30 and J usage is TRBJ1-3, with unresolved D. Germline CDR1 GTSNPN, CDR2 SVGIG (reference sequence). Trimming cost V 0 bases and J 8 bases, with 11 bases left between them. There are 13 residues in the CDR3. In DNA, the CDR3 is TGTGCCTGGAGTGTTCGTGAGGGTGACACCATATATTTT. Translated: CAWSVREGDTIYF.

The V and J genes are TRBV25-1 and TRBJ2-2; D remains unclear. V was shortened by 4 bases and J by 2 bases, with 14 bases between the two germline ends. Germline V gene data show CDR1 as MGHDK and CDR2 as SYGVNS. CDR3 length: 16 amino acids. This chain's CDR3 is CASSVLSERNTGELFF. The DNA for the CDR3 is TGTGCCAGCAGTGTTTTAAGCGAGAGAAACACCGGGGAGCTGTTTTTT.

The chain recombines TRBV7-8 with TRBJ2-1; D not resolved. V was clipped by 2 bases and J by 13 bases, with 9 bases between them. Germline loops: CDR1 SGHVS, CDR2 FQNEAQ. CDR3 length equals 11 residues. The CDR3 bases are TGTGCCAGCAGCTTATATGAGTTTCAGTTCTTC. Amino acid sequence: CASSLYEFQFF.

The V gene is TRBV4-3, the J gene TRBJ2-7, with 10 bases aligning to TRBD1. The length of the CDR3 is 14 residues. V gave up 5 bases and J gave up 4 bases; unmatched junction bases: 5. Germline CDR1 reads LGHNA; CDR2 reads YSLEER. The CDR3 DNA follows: TGCGCCAGCAGCTTCGACAGGGGGCAGTACGAGCAGTACTTC. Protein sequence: CASSFDRGQYEQYF.

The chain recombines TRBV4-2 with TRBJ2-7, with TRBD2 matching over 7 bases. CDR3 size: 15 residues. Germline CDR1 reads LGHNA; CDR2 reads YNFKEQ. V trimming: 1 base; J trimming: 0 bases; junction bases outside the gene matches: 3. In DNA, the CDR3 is TGTGCCAGCAGCCAAGTCCGCGGGAGCTCCTACGAGCAGTACTTC. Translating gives CASSQVRGSSYEQYF.

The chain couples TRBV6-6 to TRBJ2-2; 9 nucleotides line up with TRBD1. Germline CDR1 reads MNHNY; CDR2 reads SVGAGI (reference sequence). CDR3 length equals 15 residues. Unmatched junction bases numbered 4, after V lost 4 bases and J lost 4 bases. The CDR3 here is CASSLGQGGTGELFF. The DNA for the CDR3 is TGTGCCAGCAGTTTGGGACAGGGCGGCACCGGGGAGCTGTTTTTT.